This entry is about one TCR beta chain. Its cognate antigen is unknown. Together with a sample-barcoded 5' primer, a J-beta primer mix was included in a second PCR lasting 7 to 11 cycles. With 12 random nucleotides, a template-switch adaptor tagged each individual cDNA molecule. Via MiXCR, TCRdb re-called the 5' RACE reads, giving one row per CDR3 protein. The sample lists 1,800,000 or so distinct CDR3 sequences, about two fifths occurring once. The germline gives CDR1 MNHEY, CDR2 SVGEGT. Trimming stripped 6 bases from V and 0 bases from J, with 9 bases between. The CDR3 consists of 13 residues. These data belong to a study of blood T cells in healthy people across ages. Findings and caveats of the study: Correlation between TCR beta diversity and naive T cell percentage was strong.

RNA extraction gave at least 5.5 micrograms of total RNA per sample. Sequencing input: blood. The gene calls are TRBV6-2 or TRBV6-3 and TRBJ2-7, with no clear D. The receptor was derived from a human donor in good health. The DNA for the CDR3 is TGTGCCAGCAGGCCATATGCCTCCTACGAGCAGTACTTC. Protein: CASRPYASYEQYF.